Described below is a single T cell receptor (beta chain) sequence and its context. As yet, its antigen is unknown. The naive CD8 population came from CD45RO-negative cells selected for CCR7, without terminally differentiated effector memory CD45RA+ cells. Original processing methods: ImmunoSEQ supplied junction-only sequences lacking quality scores, so filtering was different. The method was immunoSEQ multiplex PCR; TCRdb's version includes in-frame clones alone and lacks a portion of them. That table gives V, J and clone size, and the DNA gave D and trimming. The sample carries a few million clones, about 94% recorded once. These data originate in a study of shared clonotypes between healthy human individuals. General study findings and limits: Compared with clonotypes that all four donors shared, non-shared clonotypes had lower generation probabilities.

The sequence derives from a man aged 18 to 35 in good health. Some clones in this sample may be carry-over from other donors' samples. The sample taken for sequencing was naive CD8+ T cells from PBMCs.

The CDR3 region has the DNA TGTGCCAGCAGCCCCGATGGGGTCACAGATACGCAGTATTTT. It codes for CASSPDGVTDTQYF. The chain recombines TRBV7-9 with TRBJ2-3, with unresolved D. The CDR3 runs to 14 residues. The V end lost 5 bases, the J end lost 2 bases, and 11 bases lay between the germline ends. The germline CDR1 and CDR2 sequences are SEHNR and FQNEAQ (reference sequence).